This T cell receptor beta chain was profiled in a study of cytomegalovirus exposure and HLA in healthy donors. Overall study findings and caveats: Analysis was carried out at a later point, and it linked a missense DCLRE1C variant to TCR beta V- and J-gene trimming. The later analysis indicated that the majority of CMV-associated TCR beta chains appeared HLA-restricted.

The CDR3 is 14 residues long. The V gene's germline CDR1 is MRHNA and CDR2 SNTAGT. With V trimmed by 6 bases and J by 7 bases, 10 bases remained unmatched. Researchers ran the PCR with 60 Vbeta and 13 Jbeta primers. Profiled with immunoSEQ multiplex PCR; TCRdb holds only in-frame clones, not every one. This sample yields more than 130,000 clones, of which roughly four fifths are seen a single time; 4.9% belongs to the top ten. A note on this clone: Its specificity is unknown.

At the time of sampling, donors were nominally healthy, though unrecorded immune exposures were likely. The sequencing input was PBMCs. This TCR came from a woman aged 50 to 60 in good health and CMV-seronegative. The J gene is TRBJ1-2, the V gene TRBV6-4; 8 positions agree with TRBD1. CDR3 bases: TGTGCCAGCAGGAAGGACAGGGCGCAAGGTGGCTACACCTTC. This gives the protein CASRKDRAQGGYTF.